What follows is one T cell receptor beta chain and its context. The data derive from a study of shared T cell receptors in the human thymus. Only in-frame clones appear in the TCRdb table, and some are missing; sequencing was by immunoSEQ multiplex PCR. Of fewer than 700,000 clones listed, roughly 90% are singletons. CDR1 and CDR2 from the germline V gene are WNHNN and SYGVQD (reference sequence). This CDR3 has 15 residues. With V trimmed by 6 bases and J by 2 bases, 4 bases remained unmatched. These same records also appear under a second study, on human thymus T cells. That paper adds: Each of the donors was a healthy Finnish infant who was undergoing open corrective cardiac surgery for congenital heart defects. Thymic and blood repertoires seemed to show skewed V and J gene use. Related research described strongly overlapping thymic repertoires in unrelated people.

The rearrangement joins TRBV10-1 to TRBJ1-3; 10 nucleotides agree with TRBD1. The specimen was thymocytes. The clonotype was recovered from a boy under three years old with a congenital heart defect. CDR3 region: CASSPDRGPGNTIYF. CDR3 nucleotide sequence: TGCGCCAGCAGCCCCGACAGGGGGCCTGGAAACACCATATATTTT.